A selection of T cell receptor beta chains follows, all from one sample in a study of cytomegalovirus exposure and HLA in healthy donors. Profiling relied on immunoSEQ multiplex PCR, and the TCRdb table lists in-frame clones only, not all of them. The data contain about 220,000 clones, around 80% of them singletons. Sequencing used PBMCs. These receptors all come from a man aged 18 to 29 in good health and CMV-seronegative. Both conserved end residues are part of each CDR3. A D gene is named only where the DNA matches it firmly. Clone size is stated in some rows and not others, as once, few, many or a class when expanded.

clone size | J gene | V gene | D gene | CDR3 DNA | CDR3 protein
- | TRBJ1-1 | TRBV6-6 | - | TGTGCCAGCAGTACAGGGCAGGACACTGAAGCTTTCTTT | CASSTGQDTEAFF
once | TRBJ1-4 | TRBV10-3 | TRBD1 | TGTGCCATCAGTGAGACAGGGGGAGGCGAAAAACTGTTTTTT | CAISETGGGEKLFF
- | TRBJ1-2 | TRBV28 | - | TGTGCCAGCAGGGCAACCCGGGTTAGGCATGGCTACACCTTC | CASRATRVRHGYTF
- | TRBJ2-1 | TRBV7-9 | - | TGTGCCAGCAGCTTAGCGGGGACACCGGATGAGCAGTTCTTC | CASSLAGTPDEQFF
once | TRBJ2-7 | TRBV28 | - | TGTGCCAGCAGCCTTACTCCTGAAGTTAGTACCTACGAGCAGTACTTC | CASSLTPEVSTYEQYF
- | TRBJ1-2 | TRBV28 | TRBD1 | TGTGCCAGCAGTTCCGCCTCCGGGACAGGAGGCTACACCTTC | CASSSASGTGGYTF
- | TRBJ2-1 | TRBV18 | TRBD2 | TGTGCCAGCTCACCAATAGCGGGAATAGCCAATGAGCAGTTCTTC | CASSPIAGIANEQFF
- | TRBJ1-1 | TRBV4-1 | - | TGCGCCAGCAGCCAGCCGAGCGGGCATATGAACACTGAAGCTTTCTTT | CASSQPSGHMNTEAFF
- | TRBJ2-2 | TRBV19 | - | TGTGCCAGCCAACCAGGGGCGAACACCGGGGAGCTGTTTTTT | CASQPGANTGELFF
- | TRBJ2-7 | TRBV6-1 | TRBD1 | TGTGCCAGCAGTCTTCAGGGGGCGAGCTCCTACGAGCAGTACTTC | CASSLQGASSYEQYF
few | TRBJ2-2 | TRBV6-5 | TRBD1 | TGTGCCAGCAGTAACTCAGGGACAGGGGTAGCCGGGGAGCTGTTTTTT | CASSNSGTGVAGELFF
- | TRBJ2-7 | TRBV5-5 | - | TGTGCCAGCAGCTCCCGTCTATCCTACGAGCAGTACTTC | CASSSRLSYEQYF
- | TRBJ2-7 | TRBV7-3 | TRBD2 | TGTGCCAGCAGCTCTAGCGGGACTTCCTACGAGCAGTACTTC | CASSSSGTSYEQYF
- | TRBJ2-5 | TRBV4-1 | - | TGCGCCAGCAGCCGACTCGTGGTGGAGACCCAGTACTTC | CASSRLVVETQYF
- | TRBJ1-1 | TRBV5-1 | - | TGCGCCAGCAGCTTGGCGACCCCCAGGACTGAAGCTTTCTTT | CASSLATPRTEAFF
once | TRBJ2-1 | TRBV6-1 | - | TGTGCCAGCAGTGGACACGATTTTGAGCAGTTCTTC | CASSGHDFEQFF
- | TRBJ1-6 | TRBV27 | - | TGTGCCAGCAGTTTAACAAGCTCCTATAATTCACCCCTCCACTTT | CASSLTSSYNSPLHF
- | TRBJ1-2 | TRBV6-5 | - | TGTGCCAGCAGCCTGCGACGAGCGAACTATGGCTACACCTTC | CASSLRRANYGYTF
- | TRBJ2-7 | TRBV5-4 | TRBD2 | TGTGCCAGCAGCTTGGCGGGCGGGGGACCCCCCTACGAGCAGTACTTC | CASSLAGGGPPYEQYF
- | TRBJ2-7 | TRBV10-2 | TRBD2 | TGCGCCAGCAGTGACGGTAGCGGGGGTTACGAGCAGTACTTC | CASSDGSGGYEQYF
- | TRBJ2-3 | TRBV7-9 | - | TGTTCCAGCAGCTTACTTATAGATACGCAGTATTTT | CSSSLLIDTQYF
once | TRBJ1-2 | TRBV29-1 | TRBD1 | TGCAGCGTTGAAGGTACAGGGGTTGGCTACACCTTC | CSVEGTGVGYTF
- | TRBJ2-1 | TRBV14 | TRBD2 | TGTGCCAGCAGCCAGTCCGGGACTACTCGTCGGGGCCAGTTCTTC | CASSQSGTTRRGQFF
- | TRBJ1-1 | TRBV6-4 | TRBD1 | TGTGCCAGCAGTGACTACCGACAGGGGCAGAACACTGAAGCTTTCTTT | CASSDYRQGQNTEAFF
- | TRBJ2-3 | TRBV5-4 | TRBD2 | TGTGCCAGCAGCTTGGGCCTAGCGGGACTCACAGATACGCAGTATTTT | CASSLGLAGLTDTQYF
- | TRBJ1-4 | TRBV6-1 | TRBD1 | TGTGCCAGCAGTGAATACAGGGGGGGCGAAAAACTGTTTTTT | CASSEYRGGEKLFF
- | TRBJ2-7 | TRBV6-1 | TRBD1 | TGTGCCAGCAGTCGGGACAGAGCTTACGAGCAGTACTTC | CASSRDRAYEQYF
- | TRBJ2-7 | TRBV11-3 | - | TGTGCCAGCAGCTTAACGGGAGCCTACGAGCAGTACTTC | CASSLTGAYEQYF
- | TRBJ2-5 | TRBV28 | - | TGTGCCAGCAGTTTCCCTAGCCCCCTAGAGACCCAGTACTTC | CASSFPSPLETQYF
- | TRBJ2-3 | TRBV10-3 | TRBD2 | TGTGCCACCGCCCGTCTAGCGGGAGGTGCAGATACGCAGTATTTT | CATARLAGGADTQYF
- | TRBJ2-1 | TRBV6-5 | TRBD2 | TGTGCCAGCAGTATGGCCGGGAGGGCTGGAAATGAGCAGTTCTTC | CASSMAGRAGNEQFF
- | TRBJ2-7 | TRBV6-1 | - | TGTGCCAGCAGTGACACCCTCGAGCCGCAGTACTTC | CASSDTLEPQYF
few | TRBJ1-2 | TRBV27 | - | TGTGCCAGCAGTTTAGCGGCAGGGGAAGGCTACACCTTC | CASSLAAGEGYTF
few | TRBJ1-4 | TRBV5-1 | - | TGCGCCAGCAGCATTGAACCAGGTGAAAAACTGTTTTTT | CASSIEPGEKLFF
- | TRBJ1-4 | TRBV7-9 | TRBD1 | TGTGCCAGCAGCCCACAGGGGCGTAATGAAAAACTGTTTTTT | CASSPQGRNEKLFF
few | TRBJ2-7 | TRBV30 | - | TGTGCCTGGAGTCCAGGGGTGTCCTACGAGCAGTACTTC | CAWSPGVSYEQYF
- | TRBJ1-2 | TRBV5-6 | - | TGTGCCAGCAGCTTGGATCGGCGGATCCAATATGGCTACACCTTC | CASSLDRRIQYGYTF
- | TRBJ1-2 | TRBV5-6 | TRBD1 | TGTGCCAGCAGCCGGGGACAGAGCTATGGCTACACCTTC | CASSRGQSYGYTF
once | TRBJ2-7 | TRBV5-4 | TRBD1 | TGTGCCAGCAGCTTACAAGACAGGGGGAAATACGAGCAGTACTTC | CASSLQDRGKYEQYF
- | TRBJ2-1 | TRBV2 | TRBD2 | TGTGCCAGCAAGGCGACTAGCGGGATATACAATGAGCAGTTCTTC | CASKATSGIYNEQFF
- | TRBJ2-1 | TRBV10-2 | TRBD2 | TGCGCCAGCAGTATTACTAGCGGGATGTCGGGTGAGCAGTTCTTC | CASSITSGMSGEQFF
few | TRBJ1-2 | TRBV11-3 | - | TGTGCCAAAACGGGGAGGGGGAACTATGGCTACACCTTC | CAKTGRGNYGYTF
- | TRBJ1-1 | TRBV6-5 | - | TGTGCCAGCAGTTTTGCCGGGAGGGACACTGAAGCTTTCTTT | CASSFAGRDTEAFF
- | TRBJ1-2 | TRBV28 | - | TGTGCCAGCAGTCCGAGGTTGGGGGCCCCTAGTTATGGCTACACCTTC | CASSPRLGAPSYGYTF
- | TRBJ1-2 | TRBV7-9 | - | TGTGCCAGCAGCTTAGGACAGAGTAACTATGGCTACACCTTC | CASSLGQSNYGYTF
once | TRBJ2-5 | TRBV7-8 | TRBD2 | TGTGCCAGCAGCTTAGATTCGGCGGGGGGAGAGACCCAGTACTTC | CASSLDSAGGETQYF
- | TRBJ1-5 | TRBV5-1 | - | TGCGCCAGCAGCTTGGACGGAGATAATCGGCAGCCCCAGCATTTT | CASSLDGDNRQPQHF
- | TRBJ1-1 | TRBV6-5 | - | TGTGCCAGCAGTACCCGGGAGAACACTGAAGCTTTCTTT | CASSTRENTEAFF
- | TRBJ2-2 | TRBV6-7 | - | TGTGCCAGCAGTCCAACGGTAACGACACAGAACACCGGGGAGCTGTTTTTT | CASSPTVTTQNTGELFF
- | TRBJ1-1 | TRBV2 | TRBD1 | TGTGCCAGCAGTCCCATCCAGGGGGAGGACACTGAAGCTTTCTTT | CASSPIQGEDTEAFF
- | TRBJ2-1 | TRBV5-1 | TRBD1 | TGCGCCAGCAGCTTTCAGGGGGATCTATCGCAGGCGTTCTTC | CASSFQGDLSQAFF
- | TRBJ2-5 | TRBV2 | - | TGTGCCAGCAGTGTTCTGGCAGGGGATGATCAAGAGACCCAGTACTTC | CASSVLAGDDQETQYF
- | TRBJ2-2 | TRBV11-2 | - | TGTGCCAGCAGCCCCCCCACTAAGGGGGAGCTGTTTTTT | CASSPPTKGELFF